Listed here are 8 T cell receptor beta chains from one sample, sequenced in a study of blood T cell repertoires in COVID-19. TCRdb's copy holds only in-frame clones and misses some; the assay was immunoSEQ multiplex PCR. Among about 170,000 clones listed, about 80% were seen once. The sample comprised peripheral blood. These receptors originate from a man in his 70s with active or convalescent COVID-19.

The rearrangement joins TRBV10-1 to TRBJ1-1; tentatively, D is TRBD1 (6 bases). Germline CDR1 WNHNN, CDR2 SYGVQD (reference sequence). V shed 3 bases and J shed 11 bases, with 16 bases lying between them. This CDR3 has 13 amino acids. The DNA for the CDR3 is TGCGCCAGCAGTGACCACAGGGCAGGCTTGGCTTTCTTT. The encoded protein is CASSDHRAGLAFF.

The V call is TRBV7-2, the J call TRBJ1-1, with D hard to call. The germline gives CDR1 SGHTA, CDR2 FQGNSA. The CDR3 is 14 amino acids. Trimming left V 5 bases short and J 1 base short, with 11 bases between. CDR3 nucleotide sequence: TGTGCCAGCAGCCCCAGTTGGGCGAACACTGAAGCTTTCTTT. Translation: CASSPSWANTEAFF. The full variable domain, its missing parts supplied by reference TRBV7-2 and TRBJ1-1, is GAGVSQSPSNKVTEKGKDVELRCDPISGHTALYWYRQSLGQGLEFLIYFQGNSAPDKSGLPSDRFSAERTGGSVSTLTIQRTQQEDSAVYLCASSPSWANTEAFFGQGTRLTVV.

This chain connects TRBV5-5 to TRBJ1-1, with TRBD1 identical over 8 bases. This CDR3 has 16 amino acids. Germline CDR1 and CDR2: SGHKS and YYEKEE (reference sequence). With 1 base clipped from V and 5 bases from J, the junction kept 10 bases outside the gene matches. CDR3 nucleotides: TGTGCCAGCAGCTTGATAGCAGGGGGCGGCAGGACTGAAGCTTTCTTT. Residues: CASSLIAGGGRTEAFF.

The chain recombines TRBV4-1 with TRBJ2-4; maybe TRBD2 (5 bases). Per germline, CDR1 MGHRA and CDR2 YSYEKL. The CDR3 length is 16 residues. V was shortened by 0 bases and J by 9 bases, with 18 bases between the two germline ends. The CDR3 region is CASSQERAGARSIQYF. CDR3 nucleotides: TGCGCCAGCAGCCAAGAGCGGGCGGGTGCGCGGTCCATTCAGTACTTC.

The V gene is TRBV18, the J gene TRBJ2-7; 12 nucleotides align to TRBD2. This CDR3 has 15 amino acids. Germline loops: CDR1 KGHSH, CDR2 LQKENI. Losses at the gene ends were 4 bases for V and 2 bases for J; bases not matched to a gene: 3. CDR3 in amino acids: CASSRLAGGAYEQYF. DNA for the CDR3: TGTGCCAGCTCACGCCTAGCGGGGGGGGCCTACGAGCAGTACTTC.

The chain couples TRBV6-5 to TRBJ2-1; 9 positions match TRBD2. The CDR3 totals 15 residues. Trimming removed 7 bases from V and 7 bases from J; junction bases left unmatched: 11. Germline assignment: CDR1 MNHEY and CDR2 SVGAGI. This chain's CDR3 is CASTLGGGANNEQFF. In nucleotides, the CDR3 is TGTGCCAGCACCCTAGGCGGGGGGGCCAATAATGAGCAGTTCTTC.

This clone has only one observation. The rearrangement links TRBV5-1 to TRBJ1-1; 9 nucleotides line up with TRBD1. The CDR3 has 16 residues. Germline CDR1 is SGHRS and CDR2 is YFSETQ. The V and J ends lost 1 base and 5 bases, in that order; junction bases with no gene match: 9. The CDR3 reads CASSLNRGRVGTEAFF. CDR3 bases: TGCGCCAGCAGCTTGAACAGGGGGCGCGTAGGGACTGAAGCTTTCTTT.

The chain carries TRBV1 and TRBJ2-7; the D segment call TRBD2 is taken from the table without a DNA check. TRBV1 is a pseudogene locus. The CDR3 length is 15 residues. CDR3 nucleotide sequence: TGCACCAGCAGCCAATGCACTCCGATTTGGTACGAGCAGTACTTC. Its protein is CTSSQCTPIWYEQYF.